Below, one TCR beta chain is given with its context. The data are from a study of CD8 T cells in Susac syndrome. Germline V gene lookup returns CDR1 MNHEY and CDR2 SVGAGI. V lost 0 bases, J lost 0 bases, and 11 bases lay in between. The CDR3 spans 16 residues. TCR beta sequencing covered blood CD8+ and CD4+ T cells. In the multiple sclerosis control group, patients were treatment-naive and had stable or active relapsing-remitting disease. The TEMRA cells underwent FACS enrichment, while the CD8+ and CD4+ T cells underwent negative isolation. RNA was extracted with the RNeasy kit, and a quantity of about 0.45 to 1 ug was reverse transcribed using random hexamers. It was immunoSEQ multiplex PCR that amplified TCR beta CDR3 across 54 Vbeta and 13 Jbeta. TCRdb re-called the immunoSEQ multiplex PCR reads with MiXCR, one entry per CDR3 protein. The table shows some 200,000 distinct CDR3 sequences, with 95% occurring only once.

The receptor comes from a human donor with multiple sclerosis. The sample was CD4+ T cells from PBMCs. This chain connects TRBV6-5 to TRBJ1-1; perhaps TRBD1 as D (5 bases). The CDR3 sequence is CASSYSAVGVNTEAFF. In DNA, the CDR3 is TGTGCCAGCAGTTACTCCGCTGTAGGGGTGAACACTGAAGCTTTCTTT.